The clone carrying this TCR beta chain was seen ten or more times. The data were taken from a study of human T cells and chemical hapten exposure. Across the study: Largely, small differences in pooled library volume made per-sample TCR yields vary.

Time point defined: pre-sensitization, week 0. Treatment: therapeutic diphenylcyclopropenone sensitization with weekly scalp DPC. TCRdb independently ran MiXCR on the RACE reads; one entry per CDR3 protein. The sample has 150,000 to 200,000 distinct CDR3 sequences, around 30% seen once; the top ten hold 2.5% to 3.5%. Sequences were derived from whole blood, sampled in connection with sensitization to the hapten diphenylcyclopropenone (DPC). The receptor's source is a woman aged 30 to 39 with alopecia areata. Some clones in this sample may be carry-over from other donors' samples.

CDR3 amino acids: CSVEGQAAPEQFF. CDR3 nucleotide sequence: TGCAGCGTTGAAGGACAGGCCGCCCCTGAGCAGTTCTTC. This chain links TRBV29-1 with TRBJ2-1, with D possibly being TRBD1 (6 bases). The CDR3 consists of 13 residues. Germline CDR1 and CDR2: SQVTM and ANQGSEA. V lost 1 base and J 9 bases, leaving 13 bases between the germline ends.